What follows are 6 T cell receptor beta chains derived from one specimen sequenced in a study of blood T cell repertoires in COVID-19. Profiling relied on immunoSEQ multiplex PCR, and the TCRdb table lists in-frame clones only, not all of them. Found here are about 120,000 clones, about 89% of them singletons; the top ten hold roughly 30%. The material sequenced was peripheral blood. These receptors all stem from a woman in her 70s with acute or convalescent COVID-19.

This rearrangement joins TRBV29-1 to TRBJ1-4; the D is unclear. Looked up from germline, CDR1 is SQVTM and CDR2 is ANQGSEA. This CDR3 is built from 14 residues. Between the trimmed V and J ends, which lost 1 base and 7 bases, there was a span of 13 bases. The CDR3 sequence: CSVEGGSSGEKLFF. The DNA for the CDR3 is TGCAGCGTTGAAGGTGGGAGCAGTGGTGAAAAACTGTTTTTT.

The genes are TRBV7-2 and TRBJ2-3, with TRBD2 matching 8 bases. V trimming: 5 bases; J trimming: 4 bases; junction bases outside the gene matches: 11. Per the germline V gene, CDR1 is SGHTA and CDR2 is FQGNSA. This CDR3 has 16 amino acids. The CDR3 region is CASSLLSGVGADTQYF. CDR3 nucleotide sequence: TGTGCCAGCAGCCTTCTTAGCGGGGTCGGCGCAGATACGCAGTATTTT.

V gene TRBV14 combines with J gene TRBJ1-1; D might be TRBD1 (6 bases). The CDR3 is 13 amino acids. Germline V gives CDR1 SGHDN, CDR2 FVKESK. V was shortened by 4 bases and J by 7 bases, with 13 bases between the two germline ends. The CDR3 region is CASSRRTDSEAFF. The CDR3 DNA reads TGTGCCAGCAGCCGAAGGACGGACAGTGAAGCTTTCTTT.

Comment on this clone: This same CDR3 is encoded by further DNA sequences in the sample. This chain connects TRBV30 to TRBJ1-5; unclear D gene. CDR3 size: 14 residues. V was shortened by 1 base and J by 2 bases, with 9 bases between the two germline ends. Germline CDR1 is GTSNPN and CDR2 is SVGIG (reference sequence). The CDR3 loop reads CAWSGGGGNQPQHF. Here the CDR3 DNA reads TGTGCCTGGAGTGGGGGAGGAGGCAATCAGCCCCAGCATTTT.

The V call is TRBV28, the J call TRBJ2-3; possibly TRBD2 for D (6 bases). The V and J ends lost 3 bases and 3 bases respectively, with 22 bases between them. The length of the CDR3 is 18 residues. The V gene's germline CDR1 is MDHEN and CDR2 SYDVKM. CDR3 protein: CASSLTRGQYLATDTQYF. The CDR3 nucleotides are TGTGCCAGCAGTTTGACGCGGGGCCAATACCTAGCAACAGATACGCAGTATTTT.

The chain carries TRBV7-9 and TRBJ2-5; D ambiguous. The CDR3 has 17 residues. Per germline, CDR1 SEHNR and CDR2 FQNEAQ (reference sequence). Trimming stripped 2 bases from V and 4 bases from J, with 20 bases between. CDR3 DNA sequence: TGTGCCAGCAGCTTAATGGGCACCCTGGTCCCCGGAGAGACCCAGTACTTC. Protein sequence: CASSLMGTLVPGETQYF.